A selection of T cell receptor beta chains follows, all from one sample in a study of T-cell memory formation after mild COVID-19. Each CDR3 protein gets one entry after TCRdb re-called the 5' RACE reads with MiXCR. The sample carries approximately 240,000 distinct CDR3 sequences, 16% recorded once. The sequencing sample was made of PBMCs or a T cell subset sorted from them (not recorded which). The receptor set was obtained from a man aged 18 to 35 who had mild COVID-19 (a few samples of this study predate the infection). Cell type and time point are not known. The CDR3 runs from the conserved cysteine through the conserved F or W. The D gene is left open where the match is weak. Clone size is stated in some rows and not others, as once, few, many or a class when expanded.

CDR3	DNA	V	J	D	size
CASSASVGGTEAFF	TGTGCCAGCAGCGCCTCCGTAGGCGGCACTGAAGCTTTCTTT	TRBV9	TRBJ1-1	NA	few
CSAREYHRAWDGYTF	TGCAGTGCTAGAGAGTACCATAGGGCCTGGGATGGCTACACCTTC	TRBV20-1	TRBJ1-2	NA	few
CASSRAQGNNEQFF	TGCGCCAGCAGCCGGGCACAGGGAAACAATGAGCAGTTCTTC	TRBV5-1	TRBJ2-1	NA	many
CASSLEARTQYF	TGCGCCAGCAGCTTGGAGGCGAGGACGCAGTATTTT	TRBV5-1	TRBJ2-3	NA	NA
CASSQDGLRAQPQHF	TGTGCCAGCAGCCAAGATGGTTTGAGGGCTCAGCCCCAGCATTTT	TRBV3-1	TRBJ1-5	NA	NA
CASRKAGGTYNEQFF	TGTGCCAGCAGAAAAGCGGGGGGTACCTACAATGAGCAGTTCTTC	TRBV6-4	TRBJ2-1	TRBD2	few
CASSPLAGGNTGELFF	TGCGCCAGCAGCCCCCTAGCGGGGGGGAACACCGGGGAGCTGTTTTTT	TRBV5-1	TRBJ2-2	TRBD2	many
CASSEGDDTQYF	TGTGCCAGCAGTGAAGGGGATGATACGCAGTATTTT	TRBV6-1	TRBJ2-3	NA	few
CASSPPSGGAGELFF	TGTGCCAGCAGTCCTCCTAGCGGGGGGGCCGGGGAGCTGTTTTTT	TRBV2	TRBJ2-2	TRBD2	NA
CASSAGSNQPQHF	TGTGCCAGCAGCGCTGGTTCAAATCAGCCCCAGCATTTT	TRBV9	TRBJ1-5	NA	NA
CASSEYTGLIGSTGELFF	TGTGCCAGCAGTGAGTACACGGGCTTGATCGGTAGCACCGGGGAGCTGTTTTTT	TRBV25-1	TRBJ2-2	NA	few
CASSTPEYNEQFF	TGCGCCAGCAGCACCCCAGAATACAATGAGCAGTTCTTC	TRBV5-1	TRBJ2-1	NA	NA
CASSLVQGKGETQYF	TGTGCCAGCAGCTTGGTGCAGGGGAAGGGGGAGACCCAGTACTTC	TRBV5-4	TRBJ2-5	NA	NA
CSARDRAGGTSTDTQYF	TGCAGTGCTAGAGATAGAGCGGGGGGCACTAGCACAGATACGCAGTATTTT	TRBV20-1	TRBJ2-3	TRBD2	few
CASSFQGSPGTEAFF	TGCGCCAGCAGCTTTCAAGGGTCACCGGGGACTGAAGCTTTCTTT	TRBV5-1	TRBJ1-1	NA	few
CASSFTYTDTQYF	TGTGCCAGCAGCTTTACCTACACAGATACGCAGTATTTT	TRBV7-7	TRBJ2-3	NA	few
CASYLGPHTEAFF	TGTGCCAGCTACCTAGGGCCTCACACTGAAGCTTTCTTT	TRBV5-6	TRBJ1-1	NA	NA
CASSSDRSNQPQHF	TGTGCCAGCAGCTCGGACAGGAGCAATCAGCCCCAGCATTTT	TRBV7-9	TRBJ1-5	TRBD1	few
CASSSGDQPQHF	TGTGCCAGCAGTAGCGGAGATCAGCCCCAGCATTTT	TRBV7-3	TRBJ1-5	NA	many